A selection of T cell receptor beta chains follows, all from one sample in a study of T cell responses to AZD1222 COVID-19 vaccine. Data came from immunoSEQ multiplex PCR; TCRdb stores just in-frame clones and leaves some out. Here the sample spans 95,000 to 150,000 clones, 80% to 90% being singletons. The sequences come from peripheral blood, collected on day 0 of AZD1222 vaccination. The receptors shown here come from an adult in good health. Both conserved end residues are part of each CDR3. A D gene is named only where the DNA matches it firmly. Clone size is not always given. Where it is, it says once, few, many or a class for expanded clones.

- - TRBJ2-2 TRBV9 TGTGCCAGCACGCCCGGGGCCGGGGAGCTGTTTTTT CASTPGAGELFF
- - TRBJ2-7 TRBV27 TGTGCCAGCAGTAGACACCCAACCTACGAGCAGTACTTC CASSRHPTYEQYF
TRBD1 - TRBJ1-3 TRBV6-5 TGTGCCAGCACCAACCTTGGGACAGGAGGAAACACCATATATTTT CASTNLGTGGNTIYF
- - TRBJ1-5 TRBV2 TGTGCCAGCAGTGGGGACGGACGGGCGACAAATCAGCCCCAGCATTTT CASSGDGRATNQPQHF
- - TRBJ1-1 TRBV19 TGTGCCAGTAGTATATCTGGGGGAAACCTGAACACTGAAGCTTTCTTT CASSISGGNLNTEAFF
- - TRBJ2-7 TRBV27 TGTGCCAGCAGTTTATCGGCGTACTACGAGCAGTACTTC CASSLSAYYEQYF
- - TRBJ2-5 TRBV7-9 TGTGCCAGCAGCCCACTCCTAGGGACCGAGACCCAGTACTTC CASSPLLGTETQYF
- - TRBJ1-3 TRBV6-5 TGTGCCAGCGCCCGAGGGGTTAGCTCTGGAAACACCATATATTTT CASARGVSSGNTIYF
- - TRBJ2-7 TRBV29-1 TGCAGCGTTGTATACCTTGGGAGGACCGGTTGGGAGCAGTACTTC CSVVYLGRTGWEQYF
TRBD1 - TRBJ2-7 TRBV5-4 TGTGCCAGCAGCGACAGGGGGCGCCACGAGCAGTACTTC CASSDRGRHEQYF
- - TRBJ2-1 TRBV6-6 TGTGCCAGCAGCCTGAGCTATGGTGAGCAGTTCTTC CASSLSYGEQFF
- - TRBJ2-1 TRBV6-5 TGTGCCAGCGTAGACAGATACAATGAGCAGTTCTTC CASVDRYNEQFF
- - TRBJ2-2 TRBV3-1/TRBV3-2 TGTGCCAGCAGTCAACCATCATCCAGCCTTGACACCGGGGAGCTGTTTTTT CASSQPSSSLDTGELFF
- - TRBJ2-7 TRBV14 TGTGCCAGCAGCCTCGCTACCTACGAGCAGTACTTC CASSLATYEQYF
- - TRBJ2-3 TRBV24-1 TGTGCCACCAGTGAGTGGGACACAGATACGCAGTATTTT CATSEWDTDTQYF
TRBD1 few TRBJ1-2 TRBV15 TGTGCCACCAGCAGAGGCGGACAGGGGGCGATTGGCTACACCTTC CATSRGGQGAIGYTF
- - TRBJ2-2 TRBV5-5 TGTGCCGGCGGGGGCGGGTCGAACACCGGGGAGCTGTTTTTT CAGGGGSNTGELFF
TRBD1 - TRBJ2-7 TRBV7-2 TGTGCCAGCAGCCCTTCCCGCTGGGACAGTCCCTACGAGCAGTACTTC CASSPSRWDSPYEQYF
- - TRBJ2-1 TRBV28 TGTGCCAGCGGTGAAGGGGGCAATGAGCAGTTCTTC CASGEGGNEQFF
- few TRBJ1-2 TRBV5-4 TGTGCCAGCAGCTTGAATCAGGCACCTCTCTATGGCTACACCTTC CASSLNQAPLYGYTF
- - TRBJ1-6 TRBV15 TGTGCCACCAGCAGAGATTCGGGGGGCCATCACTTT CATSRDSGGHHF
- - TRBJ2-2 TRBV9 TGTGCCAGCAGCATCACAGGGACCGGGGAGCTGTTTTTT CASSITGTGELFF
- - TRBJ2-6 TRBV6-4 TGTGCCAGCAGTGGGGGGAGCGGGGCCAACGTCCTGACTTTC CASSGGSGANVLTF
- once TRBJ2-1 TRBV28 TGTGCCAGCAGTTTGCGGCCGGGCCGTGCCGGCGATGAGCAGTTCTTC CASSLRPGRAGDEQFF
- - TRBJ2-1 TRBV6-5 TGTGCCAGCAGTTATGGAGCACCTGAGCAGTTCTTC CASSYGAPEQFF
TRBD2 - TRBJ2-1 TRBV5-4 TGTGCCAGCAGCTTGGATCTAGCGGGAGCCAATGAGCAGTTCTTC CASSLDLAGANEQFF
- - TRBJ2-7 TRBV7-9 TGTGCCAGCAGCTTAGAGGTCTCCTACGAGCGGTACTTC CASSLEVSYERYF
TRBD1 - TRBJ1-5 TRBV12-5 TGTGCTAGTGGTTTGGGCCTAGGGACAGGGGGCGCGATCAGCAATCAGCCCCAGCATTTT CASGLGLGTGGAISNQPQHF
- - TRBJ1-4 TRBV7-9 TGTGCCAGCAGCTTAGCGGGGGCGATTGGGGAAAAACTGTTTTTT CASSLAGAIGEKLFF
TRBD1 - TRBJ2-3 TRBV6-5 TGTGCCAGCAGCGTTCGACAGGGGGCAGATACGCAGTATTTT CASSVRQGADTQYF
- - TRBJ1-1 TRBV28 TGTGCCAGCAGTCGATGGACGGTGAACACTGAAGCTTTCTTT CASSRWTVNTEAFF
- - TRBJ2-7 TRBV27 TGTGCCAGCAGTTTTGGGGGGGAGCAGTACTTC CASSFGGEQYF
TRBD1 once TRBJ2-7 TRBV3-1/TRBV3-2 TGTGCCAGCACCCAAACAGGGGCCGAGCAGTACTTC CASTQTGAEQYF
- - TRBJ2-3 TRBV7-3 TGTGCCAGCAGCTTAAGGGGGGGCCCAACAGATACGCAGTATTTT CASSLRGGPTDTQYF
- many TRBJ1-1 TRBV4-1 TGCGCCAGCAGCCAAGAGGCTACGCTGAACACTGAAGCTTTCTTT CASSQEATLNTEAFF
- few TRBJ1-1 TRBV9 TGTGCCAGCAGCGTAGGGGGTCCCAACACTGAAGCTTTCTTT CASSVGGPNTEAFF
TRBD2 - TRBJ2-1 TRBV5-5 TGTGCCAGCAGCTACACGACTAGCAACAATGAGCAGTTCTTC CASSYTTSNNEQFF
- - TRBJ2-4 TRBV4-1 TGCGCCAGCAGCCCCCGGGCCTCACTGGGCAAAAACATTCAGTACTTC CASSPRASLGKNIQYF
TRBD2 - TRBJ2-1 TRBV6-6 TGTGCCAGCAGCCCCGCGGGGGATATCCATGAGCAGTTCTTC CASSPAGDIHEQFF
- - TRBJ1-1 TRBV7-3 TGTGCCAGCAGCCCTAGGGAGGGGAGCACTGAAGCTTTCTTT CASSPREGSTEAFF
- - TRBJ2-7 TRBV5-6 TGTGCCAGCAGCTTGGCGGGTCACACCTACGAGCAGTACTTC CASSLAGHTYEQYF
- - TRBJ1-1 TRBV5-1 TGCGCCAGCAGCTTGGACTCCCGGAACACTGAAGCTTTCTTT CASSLDSRNTEAFF
TRBD1 once TRBJ2-1 TRBV19 TGTGCCAGTAGTATCTCCGACAGGGGAGCAGAAAATGAGCAGTTCTTC CASSISDRGAENEQFF
- once TRBJ1-4 TRBV4-2 TGTGCCAGCAGCCCGGCAGGGGCCGGGGAAAAACTGTTTTTT CASSPAGAGEKLFF
TRBD1 - TRBJ2-7 TRBV5-4 TGTGCCAGCAGCCCTAAGGGGACAGGGCCCTCCTACGAGCAGTACTTC CASSPKGTGPSYEQYF
- - TRBJ1-6 TRBV19 TGTGCCAGTACTAACGGCCCTGGACAGATTGGATCACCCCTCCACTTT CASTNGPGQIGSPLHF
- - TRBJ1-1 TRBV3-1/TRBV3-2 TGTGCCAGCAGCCAAGGAGGGGGGGGGACTGAAGCTTTCTTT CASSQGGGGTEAFF
- - TRBJ2-5 TRBV7-9 TGTGCCAGCAGTTATAACGAACGGGTGGGAATCATAGCGGAGACCCAGTACTTC CASSYNERVGIIAETQYF
- - TRBJ1-4 TRBV6-5 TGTGCCGCAAGAGGTGTCGAAAAACTGTTTTTT CAARGVEKLFF
TRBD1 - TRBJ1-3 TRBV13 TGTGCCAGCAGCTTAGGGACAGGGGGCGAAAACACCATATATTTT CASSLGTGGENTIYF
- - TRBJ1-3 TRBV29-1 TGCAGCGTTGAACTAATCGGAACTGGAAACACCATATATTTT CSVELIGTGNTIYF
TRBD2 - TRBJ2-2 TRBV4-3 TGCGCCAGCAGCCAGGGGCTAGCGGGGGGGCTCGGGGAGCTGTTTTTT CASSQGLAGGLGELFF
- - TRBJ2-7 TRBV10-3 TGTGCCACCGCCGAAGGGGTTGCCTACGAGCAGTACTTC CATAEGVAYEQYF
- - TRBJ1-3 TRBV28 TGTGCCAGCAGCCCGTCGGTATGGAACACCATATATTTT CASSPSVWNTIYF
- - TRBJ2-7 TRBV7-8 TGTGCCAGCAGCTCTTTGGCAGGGGAGGCAGTTGGTTGCTTC CASSSLAGEAVGCF
- - TRBJ2-3 TRBV4-2 TGTGCCAGCAGCCAAGGGCGGGCAAGCACAGATACGCAGTATTTT CASSQGRASTDTQYF
TRBD1 - TRBJ1-5 TRBV18 TGTGCCAGCTCGGAGGGACAGGCGGGTAATCAGCCCCAGCATTTT CASSEGQAGNQPQHF
- - TRBJ2-1 TRBV9 TGTGCCAGCAGCATAGGGACTCCAGAGAAGCAGTTCTTC CASSIGTPEKQFF
- once TRBJ2-4 TRBV6-2/TRBV6-3 TGTGCCAGCAGCCACCCGCAGCCTCAAAACATTCAGTACTTC CASSHPQPQNIQYF